The sequence of this TCR beta chain was determined in a study of OX40 agonist ivuxolimab in advanced cancers. Study-wide background: Six ivuxolimab dose levels, 0.01 to 10 mg/kg, were given intravenously every 2 weeks. Study-wide results and limits: Dosing at 0.1 to 3.0 mg/kg was accompanied by clonal expansion of CD4+ and CD8+ blood T cells by week 6.

Sequencing was performed with immunoSEQ multiplex PCR; in TCRdb, only in-frame clones are kept and a portion is missing. The sample records around 97,000 clones, about 86% being singletons. With regard to this clone: Antigen: not known.

The source material was CD4+ or CD8+ T cells sorted from blood, sampled in a trial of the OX40 agonist ivuxolimab. The sequence was collected from an adult with an advanced solid tumor such as melanoma, head and neck, liver or kidney cancer.

The chain's CDR3 is CASSRAGGNQETQYF. In DNA, the CDR3 is TGTGCCAGCTCACGCGCAGGGGGGAACCAAGAGACCCAGTACTTC. The chain combines TRBV18 with TRBJ2-5, with D possibly matching TRBD1 (7 bases). The CDR3 has 15 residues. V was clipped by 4 bases and J by 0 bases, with 12 bases between them. In germline, CDR1 is KGHSH, CDR2 LQKENI.